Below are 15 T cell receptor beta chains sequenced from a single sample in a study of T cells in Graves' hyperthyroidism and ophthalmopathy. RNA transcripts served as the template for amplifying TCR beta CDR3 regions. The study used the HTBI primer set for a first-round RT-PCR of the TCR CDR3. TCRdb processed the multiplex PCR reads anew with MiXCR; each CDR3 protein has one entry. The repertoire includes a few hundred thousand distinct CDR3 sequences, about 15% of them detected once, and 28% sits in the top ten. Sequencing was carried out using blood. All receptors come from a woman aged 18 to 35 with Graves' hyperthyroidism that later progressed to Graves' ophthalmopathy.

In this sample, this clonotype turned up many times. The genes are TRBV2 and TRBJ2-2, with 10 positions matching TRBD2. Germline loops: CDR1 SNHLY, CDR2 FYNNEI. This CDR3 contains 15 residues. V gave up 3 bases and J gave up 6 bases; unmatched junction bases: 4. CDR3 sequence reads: CASSEWLAGAGELFF. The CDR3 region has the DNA TGTGCCAGCAGTGAGTGGCTAGCGGGAGCCGGGGAGCTGTTTTTT.

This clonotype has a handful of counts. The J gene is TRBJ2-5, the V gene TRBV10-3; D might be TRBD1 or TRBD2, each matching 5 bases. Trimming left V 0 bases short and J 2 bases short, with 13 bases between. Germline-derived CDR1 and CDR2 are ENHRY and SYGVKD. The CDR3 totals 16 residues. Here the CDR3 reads CAISESDFWGQETQYF. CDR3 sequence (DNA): TGTGCCATCAGTGAGTCGGATTTTTGGGGGCAAGAGACCCAGTACTTC.

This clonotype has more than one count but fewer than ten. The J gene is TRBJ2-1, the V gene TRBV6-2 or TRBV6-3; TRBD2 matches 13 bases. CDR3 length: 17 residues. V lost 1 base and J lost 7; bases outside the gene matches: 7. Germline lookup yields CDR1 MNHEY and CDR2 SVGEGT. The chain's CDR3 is CASSYFPTSGRFNEQFF. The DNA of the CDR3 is TGTGCCAGCAGTTACTTTCCGACTAGCGGGAGGTTTAATGAGCAGTTCTTC.

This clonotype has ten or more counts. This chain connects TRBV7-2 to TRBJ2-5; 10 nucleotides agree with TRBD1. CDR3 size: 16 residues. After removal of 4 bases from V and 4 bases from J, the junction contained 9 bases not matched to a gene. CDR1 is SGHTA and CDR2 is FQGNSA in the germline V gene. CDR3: CASSSAPGQGSETQYF. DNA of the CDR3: TGTGCCAGCAGCTCCGCCCCGGGACAGGGGTCAGAGACCCAGTACTTC.

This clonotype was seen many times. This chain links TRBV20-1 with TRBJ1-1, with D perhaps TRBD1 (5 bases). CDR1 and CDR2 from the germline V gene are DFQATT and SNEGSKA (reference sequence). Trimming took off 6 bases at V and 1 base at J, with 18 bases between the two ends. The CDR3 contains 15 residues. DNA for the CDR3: TGCAGTGCCGCGGGGCATGGGGATTCGAACACTGAAGCTTTCTTT. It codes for CSAAGHGDSNTEAFF.

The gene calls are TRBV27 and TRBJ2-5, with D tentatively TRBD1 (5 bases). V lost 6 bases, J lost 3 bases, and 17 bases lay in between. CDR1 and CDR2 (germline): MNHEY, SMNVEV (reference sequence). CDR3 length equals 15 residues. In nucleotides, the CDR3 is TGTGCCAGCAGCACCTTAAGGGGCGTGAAAGAGACCCAGTACTTC. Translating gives CASSTLRGVKETQYF.

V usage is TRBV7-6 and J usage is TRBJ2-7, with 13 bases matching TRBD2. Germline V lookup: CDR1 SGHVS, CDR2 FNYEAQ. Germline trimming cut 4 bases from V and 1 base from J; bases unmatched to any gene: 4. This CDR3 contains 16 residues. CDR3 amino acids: CASSSGTSGVSYEQYF. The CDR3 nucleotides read TGTGCCAGCAGCTCGGGGACTAGCGGGGTTTCCTACGAGCAGTACTTC.

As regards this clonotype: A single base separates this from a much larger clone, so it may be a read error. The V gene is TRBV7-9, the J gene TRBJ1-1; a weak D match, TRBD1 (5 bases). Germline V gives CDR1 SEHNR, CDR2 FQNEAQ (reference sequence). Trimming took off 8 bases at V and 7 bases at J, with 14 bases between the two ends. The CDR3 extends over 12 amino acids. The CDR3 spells CASGSGAIEAFF. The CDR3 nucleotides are TGTGCCAGCGGCTCCGGGGCGATTGAAGCTTTCTTT.

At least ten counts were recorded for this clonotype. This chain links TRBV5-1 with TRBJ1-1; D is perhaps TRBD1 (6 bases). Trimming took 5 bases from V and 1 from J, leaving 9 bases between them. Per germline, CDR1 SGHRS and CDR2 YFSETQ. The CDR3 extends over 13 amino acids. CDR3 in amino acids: CASRGDTNTEAFF. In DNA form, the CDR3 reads TGCGCCAGCAGGGGGGACACGAACACTGAAGCTTTCTTT.

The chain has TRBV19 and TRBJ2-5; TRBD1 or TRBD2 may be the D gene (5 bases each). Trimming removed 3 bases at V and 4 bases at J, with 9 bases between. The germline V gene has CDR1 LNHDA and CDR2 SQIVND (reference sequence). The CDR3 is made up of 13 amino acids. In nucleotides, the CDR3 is TGTGCCAGTAGTATCGGGGCGGGAGAGACCCAGTACTTC. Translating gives CASSIGAGETQYF. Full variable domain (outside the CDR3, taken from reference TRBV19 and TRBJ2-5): DGGITQSPKYLFRKEGQNVTLSCEQNLNHDAMYWYRQDPGQGLRLIYYSQIVNDFQKGDIAEGYSVSREKKESFPLTVTSAQKNPTAFYLCASSIGAGETQYFGPGTRLLVL.

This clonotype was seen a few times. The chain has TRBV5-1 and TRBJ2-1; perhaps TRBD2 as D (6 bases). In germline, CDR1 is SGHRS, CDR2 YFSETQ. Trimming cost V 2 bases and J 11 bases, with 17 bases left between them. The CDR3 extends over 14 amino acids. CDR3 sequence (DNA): TGCGCCAGCAGCTTCCCGTGGGGGAGGCTCCAGCAGTTCTTC. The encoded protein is CASSFPWGRLQQFF.

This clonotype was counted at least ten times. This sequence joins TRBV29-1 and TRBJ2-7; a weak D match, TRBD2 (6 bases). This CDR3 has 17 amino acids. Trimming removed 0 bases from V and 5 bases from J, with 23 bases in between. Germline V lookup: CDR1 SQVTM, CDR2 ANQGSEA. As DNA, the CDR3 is TGCAGCGTTGAAGAATTTCTGGGGCGGGACCCCCTGGACGAGCAGTACTTC. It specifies CSVEEFLGRDPLDEQYF.

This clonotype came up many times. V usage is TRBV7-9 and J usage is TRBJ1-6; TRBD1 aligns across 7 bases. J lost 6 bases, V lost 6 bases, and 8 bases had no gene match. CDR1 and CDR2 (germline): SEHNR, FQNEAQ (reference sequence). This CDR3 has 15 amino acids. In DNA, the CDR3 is TGTGCCAGCAGGGTCTCGGGACAGCTTAATTCACCCCTCCACTTT. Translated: CASRVSGQLNSPLHF.

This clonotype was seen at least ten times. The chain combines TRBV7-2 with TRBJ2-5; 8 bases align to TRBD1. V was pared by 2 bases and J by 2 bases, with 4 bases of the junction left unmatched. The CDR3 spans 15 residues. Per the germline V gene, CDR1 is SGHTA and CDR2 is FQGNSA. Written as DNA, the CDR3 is TGTGCCAGCAGCTTACGGACAGGGAGTCAAGAGACCCAGTACTTC. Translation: CASSLRTGSQETQYF.

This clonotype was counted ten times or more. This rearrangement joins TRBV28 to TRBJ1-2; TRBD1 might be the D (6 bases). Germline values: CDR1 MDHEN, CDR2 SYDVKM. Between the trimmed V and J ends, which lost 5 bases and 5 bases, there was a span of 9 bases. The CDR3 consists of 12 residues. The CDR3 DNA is TGTGCCAGCAGTAAGGGGGGGTATGGCTACACCTTC. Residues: CASSKGGYGYTF.